A single sample gave rise to the 6 T cell receptor beta chains below, sequenced in a study of human T cells and chemical hapten exposure. TCRdb ran MiXCR on the RACE reads and lists one entry per CDR3 protein. The sample lists 130,000 or so distinct CDR3 sequences, around 8.2% occurring once. Time point specified: healthy volunteer bleed at 2 weeks. Whole blood, unfractionated, served as the material for total RNA extraction. What was sequenced was whole blood. The receptors were sampled from a male donor in good health. Some clones in this sample may be carry-over from other donors' samples.

V is TRBV2 and J is TRBJ1-1, with unresolved D. V was clipped by 3 bases and J by 6 bases, with 11 bases between them. CDR1 and CDR2 from the germline V gene are SNHLY and FYNNEI. This CDR3 contains 13 residues. CDR3 nucleotide sequence: TGTGCCAGCAGTGACCCCCATATAGCTGAAGCTTTCTTT. Translated: CASSDPHIAEAFF.

In this sample, this clonotype turned up a few times. This rearrangement joins TRBV29-1 to TRBJ2-5; TRBD1 matches 11 bases. The CDR3 consists of 12 residues. From germline, CDR1 is SQVTM and CDR2 ANQGSEA. J was trimmed by 5 bases and V by 7 bases; bases with no gene match: 3. CDR3 residues: CSGTGGSETQYF. The DNA for the CDR3 is TGCAGCGGGACAGGGGGCAGCGAGACCCAGTACTTC. Combining the CDR3 with reference TRBV29-1 and TRBJ2-5 gives the whole variable domain SAVISQKPSRDICQRGTSLTIQCQVDSQVTMMFWYRQQPGQSLTLIATANQGSEATYESGFVIDKFPISRPNLTFSTLTVSNMSPEDSSIYLCSGTGGSETQYFGPGTRLLVL.

A note on this clonotype: At one boundary the junction diverges from the germline segment, which might be a read error. The chain recombines TRBV20-1 with TRBJ2-4; a possible D gene is TRBD2 (6 bases). This CDR3 spans 14 amino acids. Germline values: CDR1 DFQATT, CDR2 SNEGSKA (reference sequence). The chain's CDR3 is CSARDGGTKNIRYF. The DNA of the CDR3 is TGCAGTGCTAGAGACGGGGGTACCAAAAACATTCGGTACTTC.

The rearrangement uses TRBV6-5 and TRBJ2-1; no firm D call. Looked up from germline, CDR1 is MNHEY and CDR2 is SVGAGI. Trimming removed 8 bases from V and 1 base from J, with 12 bases in between. There are 14 residues in the CDR3. The CDR3 DNA sequence: TGTGCCAGCCACCACGGCTATTCCTACAATGAGCAGTTCTTC. Translating it yields CASHHGYSYNEQFF.

This clonotype has at least ten counts. The chain links TRBV10-3 to TRBJ2-5; D is tentatively TRBD1 or TRBD2 (5 bases each). Trimming shortened V by 4 bases and J by 5 bases, and 17 bases separated the two germline ends. The germline CDR1 and CDR2 sequences are ENHRY and SYGVKD. This CDR3 has 15 amino acids. Written as DNA, the CDR3 is TGTGCCATCAGTGCCACGGAATCAGGGACCGAGACCCAGTACTTC. It yields the protein CAISATESGTETQYF.

This clonotype was found a few times. The V gene is TRBV5-1, the J gene TRBJ2-7; 8 bases are shared with TRBD1. CDR3 length: 11 residues. V lost 7 bases and J lost 4; bases outside the gene matches: 1. Per the germline V gene, CDR1 is SGHRS and CDR2 is YFSETQ. The CDR3 loop reads CASGQGYEQYF. CDR3 coding DNA: TGCGCCAGCGGACAGGGATACGAGCAGTACTTC.